The rows below give T cell receptor beta chains drawn from one sample of a study of vaccination and CD4 T cells after COVID-19. Via MiXCR, TCRdb re-called the PCR reads, giving one row per CDR3 protein. In the table there are about 12,000 distinct CDR3 sequences, 30% to 45% of which are singletons. No antigen has been identified for these receptors. The sample consisted of CD4+ T cells from blood, cultured in vitro. The receptors derive from a human donor in good health. Each CDR3 is given with its conserved first and last residue. D genes are given only for firm matches. Clone size is given for some rows only: seen once, a few or many times, or a class if the clone is expanded.

TRBV7-3,TRBD1,TRBJ2-1,.,CASSIDRDRYNEQFF,TGTGCCAGCAGCATAGACCGGGACAGATACAATGAGCAGTTCTTC
TRBV7-9,TRBD2,TRBJ2-3,.,CASTLWAGGADTQYF,TGTGCCAGCACCCTATGGGCGGGAGGGGCAGATACGCAGTATTTT
TRBV7-2,.,TRBJ1-5,.,CASSSNKGGGIGQPQHF,TGTGCCAGCAGCTCCAATAAAGGGGGGGGAATAGGGCAGCCCCAGCATTTT
TRBV20-1,TRBD1,TRBJ1-4,.,CSARRRYRGRPTNEKLFF,TGCAGTGCTAGAAGACGTTACAGGGGGCGGCCCACTAATGAAAAACTGTTTTTT
TRBV7-9,.,TRBJ1-5,.,CASSRDNQPQHF,TGTGCCAGCAGCCGGGACAATCAGCCCCAGCATTTT
TRBV5-1,TRBD1,TRBJ2-5,.,CASSLEGGKRETQYF,TGCGCCAGCAGCTTGGAAGGGGGCAAACGAGAGACCCAGTACTTC
TRBV21-1,.,TRBJ2-5,.,CASILAETQYF,TGTGCCAGCATATTAGCTGAGACCCAGTACTTC
TRBV19,.,TRBJ2-7,few,CASSIVGPPSYEQYF,TGTGCCAGTAGTATCGTAGGGCCCCCCTCCTACGAGCAGTACTTC
TRBV6-2/TRBV6-3,.,TRBJ1-5,medium-sized,CASTKAAAPNQPQHF,TGTGCCAGCACAAAGGCCGCAGCGCCGAATCAGCCCCAGCATTTT
TRBV20-1,.,TRBJ1-5,few,CSARLGTDPLLAQHF,TGCAGTGCTAGACTAGGGACGGACCCTCTTTTGGCCCAGCATTTT
TRBV6-1,.,TRBJ1-5,medium-sized,CASSDRQYQPQHF,TGTGCCAGCAGTGATCGACAGTATCAGCCCCAGCATTTT
TRBV15,.,TRBJ1-1,.,CATSPRRDTEAFF,TGTGCCACCAGCCCCCGACGGGACACTGAAGCTTTCTTT
TRBV27,TRBD1,TRBJ1-1,few,CASEDRGRMNTEAFF,TGTGCCAGCGAAGACAGGGGCCGAATGAACACTGAAGCTTTCTTT
TRBV2,.,TRBJ2-7,.,CASRRGRTYEQYF,TGTGCCAGCAGGAGGGGAAGGACCTACGAGCAGTACTTC
TRBV20-1,.,TRBJ1-5,large,CSASRGGRQPQHF,TGCAGTGCTAGTAGAGGAGGGCGCCAGCCCCAGCATTTT
TRBV6-2/TRBV6-3,.,TRBJ2-5,.,CASRPRLSEQETQYF,TGTGCCAGCAGACCTAGACTATCCGAACAAGAGACCCAGTACTTC
TRBV2,.,TRBJ2-1,.,CASGGSSYNEQFF,TGTGCCAGCGGAGGGAGCTCCTACAATGAGCAGTTCTTC
TRBV7-2,.,TRBJ1-4,.,CASSGSNERLFF,TGTGCCAGCAGCGGGAGTAATGAAAGACTGTTTTTT
TRBV2,.,TRBJ1-5,.,CASRGRGGGNQPQHF,TGTGCCAGCCGGGGACGCGGGGGCGGCAATCAGCCCCAGCATTTT
TRBV12-3/TRBV12-4,.,TRBJ1-1,.,CASVRRANWDTEAFF,TGTGCCAGCGTACGACGGGCAAATTGGGACACTGAAGCTTTCTTT
TRBV4-3,.,TRBJ2-7,once,CASSQDREWWNYEQYF,TGCGCCAGCAGCCAAGACCGGGAATGGTGGAACTACGAGCAGTACTTC
TRBV5-1,.,TRBJ1-2,.,CASSLTDNYGYTF,TGCGCCAGCAGCCTGACTGATAACTATGGCTACACCTTC
TRBV25-1,.,TRBJ1-6,.,CASSEWGNSPLHF,TGTGCCAGCAGTGAATGGGGCAATTCACCCCTCCACTTT
TRBV30,.,TRBJ2-5,.,CAWTTGSQETQYF,TGTGCCTGGACCACCGGGTCACAAGAGACACAGTACTTC
TRBV7-2,.,TRBJ2-2,few,CASSATFNAQYTGELFF,TGTGCCAGCAGCGCCACCTTTAACGCCCAATACACCGGGGAGCTGTTTTTT
TRBV28,.,TRBJ1-6,.,CASTLPGFYNSPLHF,TGTGCCAGCACTTTACCAGGTTTCTATAATTCACCCCTCCACTTT
TRBV5-1,.,TRBJ1-2,.,CASSLLGISYGYTF,TGCGCCAGCAGCTTGCTAGGGATCAGCTATGGCTACACCTTC
TRBV11-2,.,TRBJ1-1,few,CASSLEVATEAFF,TGTGCCAGCAGCTTAGAGGTGGCCACTGAAGCTTTCTTT
TRBV20-1,.,TRBJ1-5,few,CSAREGDQPQHF,TGCAGTGCTAGAGAGGGGGATCAGCCCCAGCATTTT
TRBV11-2,TRBD2,TRBJ2-1,.,CASSSISSGRGKNEQFF,TGTGCCAGCAGCTCCATTTCTAGCGGGAGGGGTAAAAATGAGCAGTTCTTC
TRBV20-1,TRBD2,TRBJ2-5,few,CSAQGLAEETQYF,TGCAGTGCGCAAGGACTAGCGGAAGAGACCCAGTACTTC
TRBV6-1,TRBD2,TRBJ2-1,.,CASKGSGRHEQFF,TGTGCCAGCAAGGGTAGCGGGAGACATGAGCAGTTCTTC
TRBV19,.,TRBJ2-7,.,CASSDRNFGIYEQYF,TGTGCCAGTAGCGACCGGAACTTCGGTATTTACGAGCAGTACTTC
TRBV4-3,.,TRBJ1-2,few,CASSQEAGANYGYTF,TGCGCCAGCAGCCAAGAAGCAGGGGCTAACTATGGCTACACCTTC
TRBV20-1,.,TRBJ1-6,.,CSATGGREGSPLHF,TGCAGTGCTACTGGGGGCAGGGAGGGGTCACCCCTCCACTTT
TRBV12-3/TRBV12-4,.,TRBJ1-2,few,CASSLKGFGYTF,TGTGCCAGCAGTTTGAAGGGATTTGGCTACACCTTC
TRBV18,TRBD2,TRBJ2-7,.,CASSQTLAGLSYEQYF,TGTGCCAGCTCACAAACTTTAGCGGGCCTCTCCTACGAGCAGTACTTC
TRBV4-1,TRBD2,TRBJ2-3,.,CASSQPLRREGSIDTQYF,TGCGCCAGCAGCCAACCCCTTCGGAGGGAGGGGTCGATAGATACGCAGTATTTT
TRBV28,.,TRBJ2-7,.,CASSLEGIVEQYF,TGTGCCAGCAGTTTGGAGGGAATTGTCGAGCAGTACTTC
TRBV5-4,TRBD2,TRBJ2-1,.,CASSSTSGDYNEQFF,TGTGCCAGCAGCTCAACTAGCGGGGACTACAATGAGCAGTTCTTC
TRBV6-1,TRBD1,TRBJ2-1,.,CASINRGRNEQFF,TGTGCCAGCATAAACAGGGGGCGGAATGAGCAGTTCTTC
TRBV19,TRBD2,TRBJ2-7,once,CASSGRGLIEQYF,TGTGCCAGTAGCGGGAGGGGTCTTATCGAGCAGTACTTC